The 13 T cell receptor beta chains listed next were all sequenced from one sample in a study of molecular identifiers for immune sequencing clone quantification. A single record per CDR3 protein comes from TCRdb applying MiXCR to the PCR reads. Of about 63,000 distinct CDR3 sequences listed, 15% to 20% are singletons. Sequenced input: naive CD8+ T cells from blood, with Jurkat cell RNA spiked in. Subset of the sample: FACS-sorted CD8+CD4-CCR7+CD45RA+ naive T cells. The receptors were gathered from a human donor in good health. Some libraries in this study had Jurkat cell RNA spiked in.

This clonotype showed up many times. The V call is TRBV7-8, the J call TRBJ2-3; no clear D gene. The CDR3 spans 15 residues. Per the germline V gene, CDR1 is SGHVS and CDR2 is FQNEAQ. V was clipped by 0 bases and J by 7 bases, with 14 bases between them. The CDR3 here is CASSLANEGIHTQYF. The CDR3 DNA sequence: TGTGCCAGCAGCTTAGCCAACGAAGGGATCCATACGCAGTATTTT.

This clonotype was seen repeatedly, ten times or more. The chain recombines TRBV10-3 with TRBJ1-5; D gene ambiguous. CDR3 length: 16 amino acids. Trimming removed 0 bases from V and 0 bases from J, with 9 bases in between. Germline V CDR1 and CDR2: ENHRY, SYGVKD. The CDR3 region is CAISESPQFSNQPQHF. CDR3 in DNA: TGTGCCATCAGTGAGTCTCCTCAGTTTAGCAATCAGCCCCAGCATTTT.

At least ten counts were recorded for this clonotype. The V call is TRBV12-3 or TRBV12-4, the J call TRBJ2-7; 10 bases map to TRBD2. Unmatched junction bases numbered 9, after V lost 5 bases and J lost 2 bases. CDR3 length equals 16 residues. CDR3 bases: TGTGCCAGCAGTCCCTGGACTAGCGGCTCGGCCTACGAGCAGTACTTC. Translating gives CASSPWTSGSAYEQYF.

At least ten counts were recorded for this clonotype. This chain's CDR3 is CASRRELANLAKNIQYF. The CDR3 region has the DNA TGTGCCAGCAGAAGGGAGCTAGCGAACCTAGCCAAAAACATTCAGTACTTC. The chain carries TRBV28 and TRBJ2-4; perhaps TRBD2 as D (6 bases). Germline CDR1 reads MDHEN; CDR2 reads SYDVKM. CDR3 length: 17 residues. V dropped 6 bases and J dropped 0 bases, with 18 bases sitting between them.

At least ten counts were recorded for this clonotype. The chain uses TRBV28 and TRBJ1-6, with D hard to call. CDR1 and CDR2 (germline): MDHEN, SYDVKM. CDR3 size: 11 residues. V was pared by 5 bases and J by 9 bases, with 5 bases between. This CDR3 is CASSMASPLHF. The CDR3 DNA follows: TGTGCCAGCAGTATGGCTTCACCCCTCCACTTT.

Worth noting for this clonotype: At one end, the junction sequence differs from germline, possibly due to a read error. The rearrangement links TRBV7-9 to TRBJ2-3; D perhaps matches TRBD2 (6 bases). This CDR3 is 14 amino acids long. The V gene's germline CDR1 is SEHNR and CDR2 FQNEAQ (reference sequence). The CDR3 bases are TGTACCAGCAGCTACGGGAGATGGGAAGATACGCAGTATTTC. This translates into CTSSYGRWEDTQYF. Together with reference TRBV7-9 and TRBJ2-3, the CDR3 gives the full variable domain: DTGVSQNPRHKITKRGQNVTFRCDPISEHNRLYWYRQTLGQGPEFLTYFQNEAQLEKSRLLSDRFSAERPKGSFSTLEIQRTEQGDSAMYLCTSSYGRWEDTQYFGPGTRLTVL.

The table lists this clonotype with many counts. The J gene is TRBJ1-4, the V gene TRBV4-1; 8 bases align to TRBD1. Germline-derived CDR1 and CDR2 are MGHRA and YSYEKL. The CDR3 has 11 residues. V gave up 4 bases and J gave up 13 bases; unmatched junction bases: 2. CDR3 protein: CASSRGTGLFF. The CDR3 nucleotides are TGCGCCAGCAGCCGCGGGACAGGACTGTTTTTT.

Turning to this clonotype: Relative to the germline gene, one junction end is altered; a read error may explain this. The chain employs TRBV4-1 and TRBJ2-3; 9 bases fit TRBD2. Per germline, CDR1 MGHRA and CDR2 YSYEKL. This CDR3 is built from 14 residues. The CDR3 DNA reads TGCGCCAGCTGCCAGCTAGCGGGACCAGATACGCAGTATTTT. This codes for CASCQLAGPDTQYF.

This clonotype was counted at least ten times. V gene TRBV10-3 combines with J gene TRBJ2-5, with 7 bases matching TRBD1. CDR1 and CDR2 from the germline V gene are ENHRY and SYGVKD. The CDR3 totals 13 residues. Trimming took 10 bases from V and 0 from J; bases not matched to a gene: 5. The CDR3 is CAREDRDQETQYF. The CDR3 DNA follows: TGTGCCAGAGAAGACAGGGACCAAGAGACCCAGTACTTC.

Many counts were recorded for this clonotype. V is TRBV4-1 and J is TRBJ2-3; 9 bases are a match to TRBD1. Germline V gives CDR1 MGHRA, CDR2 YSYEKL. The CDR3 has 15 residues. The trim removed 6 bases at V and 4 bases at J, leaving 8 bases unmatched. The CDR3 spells CASRPGTGSADTQYF. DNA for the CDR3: TGCGCCAGCAGGCCCGGGACAGGGTCCGCAGATACGCAGTATTTT.

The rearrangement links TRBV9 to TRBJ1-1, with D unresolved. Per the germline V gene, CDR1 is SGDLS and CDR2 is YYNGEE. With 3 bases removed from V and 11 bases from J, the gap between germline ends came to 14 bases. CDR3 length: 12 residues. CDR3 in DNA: TGTGCCAGCAGCGCAGAGAACGCCGAGGCTTTCTTT. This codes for CASSAENAEAFF.

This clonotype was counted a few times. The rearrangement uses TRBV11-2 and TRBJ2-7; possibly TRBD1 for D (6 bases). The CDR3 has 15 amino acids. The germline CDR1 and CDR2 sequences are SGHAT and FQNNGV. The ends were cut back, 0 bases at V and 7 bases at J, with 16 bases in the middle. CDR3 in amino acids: CASSLEIAGVGEQYF. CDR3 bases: TGTGCCAGCAGCTTAGAGATAGCAGGGGTAGGGGAGCAGTACTTC.

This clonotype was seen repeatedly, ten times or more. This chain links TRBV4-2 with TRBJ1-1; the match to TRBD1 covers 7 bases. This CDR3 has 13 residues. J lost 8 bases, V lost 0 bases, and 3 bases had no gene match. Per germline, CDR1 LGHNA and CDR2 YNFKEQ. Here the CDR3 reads CASSQDPTGEAFF. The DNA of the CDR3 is TGTGCCAGCAGCCAAGATCCGACAGGGGAAGCTTTCTTT.